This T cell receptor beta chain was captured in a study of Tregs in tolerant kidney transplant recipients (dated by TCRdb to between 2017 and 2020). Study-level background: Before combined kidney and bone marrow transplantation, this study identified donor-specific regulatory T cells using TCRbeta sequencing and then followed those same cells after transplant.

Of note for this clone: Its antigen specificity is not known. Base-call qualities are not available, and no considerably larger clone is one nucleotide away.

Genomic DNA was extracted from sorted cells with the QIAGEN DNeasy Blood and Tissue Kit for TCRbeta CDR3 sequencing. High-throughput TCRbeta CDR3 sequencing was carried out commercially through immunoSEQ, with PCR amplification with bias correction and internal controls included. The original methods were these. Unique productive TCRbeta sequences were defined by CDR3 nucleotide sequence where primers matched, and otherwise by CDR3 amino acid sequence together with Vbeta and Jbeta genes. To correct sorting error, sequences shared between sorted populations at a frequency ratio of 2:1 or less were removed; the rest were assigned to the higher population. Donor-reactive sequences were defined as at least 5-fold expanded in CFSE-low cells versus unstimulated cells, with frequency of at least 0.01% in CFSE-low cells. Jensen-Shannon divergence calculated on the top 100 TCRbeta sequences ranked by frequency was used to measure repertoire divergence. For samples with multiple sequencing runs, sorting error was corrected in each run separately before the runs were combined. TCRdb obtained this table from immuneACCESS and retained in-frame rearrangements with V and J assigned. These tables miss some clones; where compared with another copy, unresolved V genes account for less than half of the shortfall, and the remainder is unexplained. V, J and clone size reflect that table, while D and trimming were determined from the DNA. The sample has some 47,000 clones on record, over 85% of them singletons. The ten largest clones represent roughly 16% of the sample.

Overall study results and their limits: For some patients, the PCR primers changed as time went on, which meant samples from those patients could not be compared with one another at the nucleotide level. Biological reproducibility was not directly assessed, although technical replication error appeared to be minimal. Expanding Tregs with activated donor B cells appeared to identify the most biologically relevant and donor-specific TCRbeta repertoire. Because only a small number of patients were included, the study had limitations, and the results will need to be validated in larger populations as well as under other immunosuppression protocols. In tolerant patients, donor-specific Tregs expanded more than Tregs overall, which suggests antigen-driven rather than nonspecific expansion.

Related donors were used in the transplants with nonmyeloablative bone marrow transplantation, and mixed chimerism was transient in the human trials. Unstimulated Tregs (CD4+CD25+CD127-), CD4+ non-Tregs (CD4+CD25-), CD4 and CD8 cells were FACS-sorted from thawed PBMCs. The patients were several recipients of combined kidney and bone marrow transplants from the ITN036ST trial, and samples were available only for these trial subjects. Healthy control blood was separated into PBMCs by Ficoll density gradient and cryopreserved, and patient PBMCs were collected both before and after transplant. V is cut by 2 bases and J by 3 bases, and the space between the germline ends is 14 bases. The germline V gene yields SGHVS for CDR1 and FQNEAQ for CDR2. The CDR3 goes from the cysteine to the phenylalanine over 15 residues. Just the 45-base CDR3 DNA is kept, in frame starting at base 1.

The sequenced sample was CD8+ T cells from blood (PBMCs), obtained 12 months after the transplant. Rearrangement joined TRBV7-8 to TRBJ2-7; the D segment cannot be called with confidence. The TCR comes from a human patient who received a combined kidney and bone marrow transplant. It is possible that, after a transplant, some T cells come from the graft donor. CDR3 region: CASSLRVSTSYEQYF. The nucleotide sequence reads TGTGCCAGCAGCTTACGAGTTAGTACGAGCTACGAGCAGTACTTC. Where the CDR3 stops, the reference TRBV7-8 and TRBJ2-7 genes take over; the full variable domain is GAGVSQSPRYKVAKRGQDVALRCDPISGHVSLFWYQQALGQGPEFLTYFQNEAQLDKSGLPSDRFFAERPEGSVSTLKIQRTQQEDSAVYLCASSLRVSTSYEQYFGPGTRLTVT.